The T cell receptor beta chain under discussion was sequenced for a study of PD-1 blockade in classical Hodgkin lymphoma. Notes on the study in general: Researchers reported that CD4+ TCR diversity, though not CD8+, rose significantly by C4D1.

This clone was counted a few times. Its antigen remains unidentified. This CDR3 is built from 17 residues. The germline gives CDR1 MNHEY, CDR2 SMNVEV (reference sequence). The germline V and J ends were trimmed by 2 bases and 0 bases, with 11 bases remaining between them. Profiling relied on immunoSEQ multiplex PCR, and the TCRdb table lists in-frame clones only, not all of them. Of 90,000 to 100,000 clones in the sample, roughly 92% were seen once. After autologous stem cell transplantation all patients relapsed, and prior brentuximab vedotin exposure differed between cohorts. Classification of best responses gave complete response, partial response or progressive disease.

The V and J genes are TRBV27 and TRBJ2-6; no reliable D call. This receptor was taken from a human donor with classical Hodgkin lymphoma. Sequences were derived from peripheral blood mononuclear cells (PBMCs), sampled at baseline. CDR3 sequence: CASSLRRPSSGANVLTF. The CDR3 coding sequence is TGTGCCAGCAGTTTACGAAGGCCTAGCTCTGGGGCCAACGTCCTGACTTTC.